This TCR beta chain was documented in a study of T-cell memory formation after mild COVID-19. The CDR3 length is 14 residues. The V and J ends lost 2 bases and 4 bases, in that order; junction bases with no gene match: 3. Germline V lookup: CDR1 SGHVS, CDR2 FQNEAQ. This clonotype was seen a few times. What it binds is not known. TCRdb reanalysed the 5' RACE reads using MiXCR and keeps one entry per CDR3 protein. In the table there are 200,000 to 300,000 distinct CDR3 sequences, over 15% of which are singletons. Study results and limitations: Cross-reactive memory appears to have joined, as suggested by some responding clones showing up in pre-infection memory. Largely, contracting CD4+ clones fell within CM and EM, and contracting CD8+ clones within EMRA. Balance between CD4 and CD8 was seen in clones contracting day 15 to 85, and a CD4+ lean was seen in later expanders.

The sequence derives from a man aged 18 to 29 who had mild COVID-19 (a few samples of this study predate the infection). Cell type and time point are not known. The chain combines TRBV7-8 with TRBJ2-7; 9 nucleotides line up with TRBD1. Sample: PBMCs or a T cell subset sorted from them (not recorded which). In DNA, the CDR3 is TGTGCCAGCAGCTTATCCGGGACAGGGTACGAGCAGTACGTC. The encoded protein is CASSLSGTGYEQYV.